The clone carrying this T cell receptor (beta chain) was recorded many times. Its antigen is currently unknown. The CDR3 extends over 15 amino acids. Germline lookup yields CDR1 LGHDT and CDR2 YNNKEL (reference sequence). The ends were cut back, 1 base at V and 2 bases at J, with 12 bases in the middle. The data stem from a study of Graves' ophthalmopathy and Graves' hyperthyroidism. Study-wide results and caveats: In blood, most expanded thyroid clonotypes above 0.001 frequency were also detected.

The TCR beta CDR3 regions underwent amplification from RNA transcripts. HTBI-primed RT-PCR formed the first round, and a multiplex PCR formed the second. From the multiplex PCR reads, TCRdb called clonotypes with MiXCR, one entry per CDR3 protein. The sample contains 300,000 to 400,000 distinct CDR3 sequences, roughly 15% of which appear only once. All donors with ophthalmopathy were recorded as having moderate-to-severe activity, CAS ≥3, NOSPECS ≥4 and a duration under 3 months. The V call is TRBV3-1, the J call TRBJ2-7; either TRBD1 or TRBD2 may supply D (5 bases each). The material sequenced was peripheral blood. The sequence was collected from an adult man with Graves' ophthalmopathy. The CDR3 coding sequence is TGTGCCAGCAGCCAAGGTCGAGGGGTTACCTACGAGCAGTACTTC. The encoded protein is CASSQGRGVTYEQYF.